Sequencing of this TCR beta chain was carried out in a study of shared clonotypes between healthy human individuals. Assay used: immunoSEQ multiplex PCR; TCRdb lists only in-frame clones, some missing. The table records 2 million to 2.5 million clones, 85% to 95% of them present only once. Trimming removed 6 bases from V and 8 bases from J, with 13 bases in between. This CDR3 spans 12 amino acids. Germline loops: CDR1 MGHDK, CDR2 SYGVNS. V usage is TRBV25-1 and J usage is TRBJ1-2; no clear D gene. The receptor was isolated from a man aged 18 to 30 in good health. Some clones in this sample may be carry-over from other donors' samples. Sequenced sample: naive CD4+ T cells from PBMCs. The subset: CD45RA+ positively selected. The CDR3 region is CASRGQSGGYTF. CDR3 DNA: TGTGCCAGCAGGGGCCAATCGGGGGGCTACACCTTC.